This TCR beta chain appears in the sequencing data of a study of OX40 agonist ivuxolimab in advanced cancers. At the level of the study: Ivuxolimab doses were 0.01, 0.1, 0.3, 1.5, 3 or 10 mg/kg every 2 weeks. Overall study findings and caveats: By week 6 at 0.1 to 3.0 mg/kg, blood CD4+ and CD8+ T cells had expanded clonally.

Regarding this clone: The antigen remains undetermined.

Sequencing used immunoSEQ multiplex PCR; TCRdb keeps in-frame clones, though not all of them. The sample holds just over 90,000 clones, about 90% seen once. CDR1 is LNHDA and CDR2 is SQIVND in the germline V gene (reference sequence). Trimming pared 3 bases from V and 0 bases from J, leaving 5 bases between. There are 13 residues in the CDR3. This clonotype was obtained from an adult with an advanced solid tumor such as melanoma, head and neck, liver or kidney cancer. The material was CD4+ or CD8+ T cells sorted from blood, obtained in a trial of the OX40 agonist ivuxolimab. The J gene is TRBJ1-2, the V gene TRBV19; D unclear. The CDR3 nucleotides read TGTGCCAGTAGTATCTTCACTAACTATGGCTACACCTTC. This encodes CASSIFTNYGYTF. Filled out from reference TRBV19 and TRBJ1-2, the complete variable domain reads DGGITQSPKYLFRKEGQNVTLSCEQNLNHDAMYWYRQDPGQGLRLIYYSQIVNDFQKGDIAEGYSVSREKKESFPLTVTSAQKNPTAFYLCASSIFTNYGYTFGSGTRLTVV.